Each of the 12 T cell receptor beta chains below was sequenced from the same sample in a study of identifying expanded T cells in peripheral blood. Generated by immunoSEQ multiplex PCR, the TCRdb table keeps only in-frame clones and is missing some. The sample lists approximately 120,000 clones, less than 90% seen once, with approximately 8% in the top ten. The sample was blood. These receptors were collected from a person aged 18-70 years in good health.

This chain connects TRBV29-1 to TRBJ2-5, with D uncertain. The CDR3 consists of 12 residues. Germline V gives CDR1 SQVTM, CDR2 ANQGSEA. Trimming removed 7 bases at V and 5 bases at J, with 14 bases between. The CDR3 protein is CSGGIMEETQYF. The CDR3 DNA reads TGCAGCGGGGGTATAATGGAGGAGACCCAGTACTTC. Combining the CDR3 with reference TRBV29-1 and TRBJ2-5 gives the whole variable domain SAVISQKPSRDICQRGTSLTIQCQVDSQVTMMFWYRQQPGQSLTLIATANQGSEATYESGFVIDKFPISRPNLTFSTLTVSNMSPEDSSIYLCSGGIMEETQYFGPGTRLLVL.

V and J are TRBV11-3 and TRBJ2-1; unclear D gene. The CDR3 length is 17 residues. V shed 1 base and J shed 4 bases, with 17 bases lying between them. From germline, CDR1 is SGHNT and CDR2 YENEEA. Here the CDR3 DNA reads TGTGCCAGCAGCTTAGTGCCTGCCCGCGATCCGTACAATGAGCAGTTCTTC. This codes for CASSLVPARDPYNEQFF.

The chain joins TRBV15 to TRBJ2-7; D is undetermined. The germline V gene encodes CDR1 LNHNV and CDR2 YYDKDF (reference sequence). The CDR3 sequence is 11 residues long. The V and J ends lost 0 bases and 5 bases respectively, with 2 bases between them. For the CDR3, the DNA is TGTGCCACCAGCAGAGATCACGAGCAGTACTTC. Its protein is CATSRDHEQYF.

V gene TRBV2 combines with J gene TRBJ1-2; no reliable D call. This CDR3 spans 15 amino acids. V shed 10 bases and J shed 8 bases, with 26 bases lying between them. Germline CDR1 SNHLY, CDR2 FYNNEI. In DNA, the CDR3 is TGTGCCACCGAGGAGGGTGAAATCCTCAATTGGGGCTACACCTTC. Protein product: CATEEGEILNWGYTF.

The chain couples TRBV28 to TRBJ1-6, with 10 bases fitting TRBD1. CDR3 length equals 16 residues. Per the germline V gene, CDR1 is MDHEN and CDR2 is SYDVKM. V lost 7 bases to trimming and J lost 9 bases; unmatched junction nucleotides: 12. The CDR3 nucleotides read TGTGCCAGCAACACCTACGGTGACAGGGGGCCTTCACCCCTCCACTTT. Protein sequence: CASNTYGDRGPSPLHF.

The V and J genes are TRBV28 and TRBJ1-5; D unclear. The ends were cut back, 7 bases at V and 3 bases at J, with 13 bases in the middle. Germline V gene sequence: CDR1 MDHEN, CDR2 SYDVKM. The CDR3 has 14 residues. The CDR3 is CASTISVANQPQHF. The CDR3 DNA follows: TGTGCCAGCACCATTTCGGTTGCCAATCAGCCCCAGCATTTT.

This sequence joins TRBV27 and TRBJ2-2; 7 positions agree with TRBD2. V was pared by 3 bases and J by 1 base, with 2 bases of the junction left unmatched. The CDR3 is 15 amino acids. The V gene's germline CDR1 is MNHEY and CDR2 SMNVEV (reference sequence). CDR3 region: CASSFLAVNTGELFF. DNA for the CDR3: TGTGCCAGCAGTTTTCTAGCGGTGAACACCGGGGAGCTGTTTTTT.

CDR3 sequence reads: CAWNKQGTPNYGYTF. The CDR3 DNA reads as TGTGCCTGGAACAAACAGGGGACACCTAACTATGGCTACACCTTC. The V gene is TRBV30, the J gene TRBJ1-2, with 7 bases aligning to TRBD1. Germline V gene data show CDR1 as GTSNPN and CDR2 as SVGIG (reference sequence). V lost 4 bases to trimming and J lost 0 bases; unmatched junction nucleotides: 8. The CDR3 is 15 residues long.

The rearrangement uses TRBV19 and TRBJ1-5; TRBD1 matches at 7 bases. CDR1 and CDR2 (germline): LNHDA, SQIVND (reference sequence). CDR3 length: 15 residues. The V gene end was trimmed by 5 bases and the J gene end by 2 bases; junction bases not matched to a gene: 6. The CDR3 sequence: CASSETGIGNQPQHF. CDR3 nucleotide sequence: TGTGCCAGTAGTGAGACAGGGATCGGCAATCAGCCCCAGCATTTT.

A note on this clone: One end of the junction does not line up with germline, which may come from a read error. J is TRBJ1-2 and V is TRBV30; D gene uncertain. CDR1 and CDR2 (germline): GTSNPN, SVGIG (reference sequence). The CDR3 has 13 residues. The DNA for the CDR3 is TGTGCCTGGAGTTTGGCAGGCAGCTATGGCCACACCTTC. Amino acid sequence: CAWSLAGSYGHTF.

As regards this clone: At the DNA level, this CDR3 is encoded by other sequences in the same sample as well. V is TRBV7-9 and J is TRBJ1-3; D is uncertain. The germline V gene has CDR1 SEHNR and CDR2 FQNEAQ (reference sequence). The CDR3 is made up of 12 amino acids. The V end was cut by 5 bases, the J end by 0 bases, with 2 bases between. CDR3 nucleotides: TGTGCCAGCAGCCCCTCTGGAAACACCATATATTTT. This translates into CASSPSGNTIYF. The entire variable domain, with the rest obtained from reference TRBV7-9 and TRBJ1-3, is as follows: DTGVSQNPRHKITKRGQNVTFRCDPISEHNRLYWYRQTLGQGPEFLTYFQNEAQLEKSRLLSDRFSAERPKGSFSTLEIQRTEQGDSAMYLCASSPSGNTIYFGEGSWLTVV.

This clone was counted between two and nine times. The chain joins TRBV9 to TRBJ1-5, with 7 bases fitting TRBD1. The CDR3 is 15 amino acids. Germline CDR1 and CDR2: SGDLS and YYNGEE. V lost 0 bases to trimming and J lost 6 bases; unmatched junction nucleotides: 6. CDR3 sequence (DNA): TGTGCCAGCAGCGTAGCGGGGACAGAGGGTCAGCCCCAGCATTTT. It is translated as CASSVAGTEGQPQHF. Full variable domain (missing parts from reference TRBV9 and TRBJ1-5): DSGVTQTPKHLITATGQRVTLRCSPRSGDLSVYWYQQSLDQGLQFLIQYYNGEERAKGNILERFSAQQFPDLHSELNLSSLELGDSALYFCASSVAGTEGQPQHFGDGTRLSIL.